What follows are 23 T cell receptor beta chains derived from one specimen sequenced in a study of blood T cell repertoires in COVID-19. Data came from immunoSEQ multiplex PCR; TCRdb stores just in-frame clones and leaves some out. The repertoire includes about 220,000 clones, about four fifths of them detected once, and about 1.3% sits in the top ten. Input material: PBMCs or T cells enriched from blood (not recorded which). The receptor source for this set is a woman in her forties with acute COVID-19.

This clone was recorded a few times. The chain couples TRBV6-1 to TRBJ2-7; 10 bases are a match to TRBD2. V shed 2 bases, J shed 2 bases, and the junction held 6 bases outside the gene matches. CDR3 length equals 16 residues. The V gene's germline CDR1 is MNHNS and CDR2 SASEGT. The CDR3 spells CASSESRTSGPYEQYF. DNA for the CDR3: TGTGCCAGCAGTGAAAGCCGGACTAGCGGTCCCTACGAGCAGTACTTC.

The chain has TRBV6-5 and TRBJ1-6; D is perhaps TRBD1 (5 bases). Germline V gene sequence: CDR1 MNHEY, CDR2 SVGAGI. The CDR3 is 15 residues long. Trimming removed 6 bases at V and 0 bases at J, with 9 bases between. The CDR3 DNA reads TGTGCCAGCAGGCCCCAGGGCTCCTATAATTCACCCCTCCACTTT. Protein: CASRPQGSYNSPLHF.

Written as DNA, the CDR3 is TGTGCCAGCATCTCACTAGCGGGAGGATCCTACAATGAGCAGTTCTTC. Encoded protein: CASISLAGGSYNEQFF. The chain is built from TRBV28 and TRBJ2-1; 12 nucleotides agree with TRBD2. Per the germline V gene, CDR1 is MDHEN and CDR2 is SYDVKM. Losses at the gene ends were 7 bases for V and 1 base for J; bases not matched to a gene: 5. CDR3 length equals 16 residues.

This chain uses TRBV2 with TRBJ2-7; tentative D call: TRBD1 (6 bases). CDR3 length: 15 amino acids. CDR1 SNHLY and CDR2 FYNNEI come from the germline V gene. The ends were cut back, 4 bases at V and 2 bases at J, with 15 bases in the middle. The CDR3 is CASSGGGRGTYEQYF. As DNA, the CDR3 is TGTGCCAGCAGTGGGGGTGGCAGGGGCACCTACGAGCAGTACTTC.

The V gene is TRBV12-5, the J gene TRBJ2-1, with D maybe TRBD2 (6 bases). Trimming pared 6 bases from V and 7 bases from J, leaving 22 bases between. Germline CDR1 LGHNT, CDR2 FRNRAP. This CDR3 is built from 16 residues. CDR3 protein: CASGLFEGLGGNEQFF. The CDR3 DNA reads TGTGCTAGTGGCCTCTTCGAGGGCTTGGGAGGAAATGAGCAGTTCTTC.

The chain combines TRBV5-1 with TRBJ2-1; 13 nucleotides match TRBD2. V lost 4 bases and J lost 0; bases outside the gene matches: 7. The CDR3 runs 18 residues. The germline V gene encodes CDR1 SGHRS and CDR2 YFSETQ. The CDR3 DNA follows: TGCGCCAGCAGCACCCGGACTAGCGGGAGTGACTCCTACAATGAGCAGTTCTTC. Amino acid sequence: CASSTRTSGSDSYNEQFF. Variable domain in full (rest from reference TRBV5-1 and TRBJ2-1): KAGVTQTPRYLIKTRGQQVTLSCSPISGHRSVSWYQQTPGQGLQFLFEYFSETQRNKGNFPGRFSGRQFSNSRSEMNVSTLELGDSALYLCASSTRTSGSDSYNEQFFGPGTRLTVL.

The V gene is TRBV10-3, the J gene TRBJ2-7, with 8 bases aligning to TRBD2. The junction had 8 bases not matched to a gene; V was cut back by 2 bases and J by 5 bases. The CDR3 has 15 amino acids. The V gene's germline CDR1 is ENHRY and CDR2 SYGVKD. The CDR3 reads CAISEGPAGANEQYF. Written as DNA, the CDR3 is TGTGCCATCAGTGAGGGTCCAGCGGGAGCCAACGAGCAGTACTTC.

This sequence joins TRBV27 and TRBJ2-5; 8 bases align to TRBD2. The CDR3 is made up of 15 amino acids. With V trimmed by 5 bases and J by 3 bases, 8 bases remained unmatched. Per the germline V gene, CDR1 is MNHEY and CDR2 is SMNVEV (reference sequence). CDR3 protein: CASSPGGALEETQYF. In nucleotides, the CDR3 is TGTGCCAGCAGTCCCGGGGGGGCGCTGGAAGAGACCCAGTACTTC.

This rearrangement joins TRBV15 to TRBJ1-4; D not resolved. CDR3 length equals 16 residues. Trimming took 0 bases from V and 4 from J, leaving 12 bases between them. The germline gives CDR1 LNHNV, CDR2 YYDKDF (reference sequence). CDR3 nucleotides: TGTGCCACCAGCAGAGATCCCGGTAGACTTAATGAAAAACTGTTTTTT. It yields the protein CATSRDPGRLNEKLFF.

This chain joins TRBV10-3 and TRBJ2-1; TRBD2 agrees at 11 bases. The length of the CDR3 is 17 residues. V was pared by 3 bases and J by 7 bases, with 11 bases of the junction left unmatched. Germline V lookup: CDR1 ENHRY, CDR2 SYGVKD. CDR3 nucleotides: TGTGCCATCAGTGACCCTCTGACTAGCGGGAACACGAATGAGCAGTTCTTC. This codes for CAISDPLTSGNTNEQFF.

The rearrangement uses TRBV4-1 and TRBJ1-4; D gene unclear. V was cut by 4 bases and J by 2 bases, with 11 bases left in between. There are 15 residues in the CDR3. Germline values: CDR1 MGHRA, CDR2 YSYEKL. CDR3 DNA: TGCGCCAGCAGCCCTAGCCAGCGGACTAATGAAAAACTGTTTTTT. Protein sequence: CASSPSQRTNEKLFF.

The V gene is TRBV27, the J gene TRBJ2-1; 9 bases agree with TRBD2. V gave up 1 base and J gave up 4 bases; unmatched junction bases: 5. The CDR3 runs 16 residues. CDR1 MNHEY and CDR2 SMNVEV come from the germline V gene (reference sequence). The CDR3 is CASSLWASGVYNEQFF. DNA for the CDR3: TGTGCCAGCAGTTTATGGGCTAGCGGGGTTTACAATGAGCAGTTCTTC.

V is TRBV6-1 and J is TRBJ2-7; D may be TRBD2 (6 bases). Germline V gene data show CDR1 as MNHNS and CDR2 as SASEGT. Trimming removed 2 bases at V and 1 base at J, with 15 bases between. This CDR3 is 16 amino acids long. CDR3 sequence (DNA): TGTGCCAGCAGTGAATTTTTCGGGACTGGGTCCTACGAGCAGTACTTC. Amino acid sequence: CASSEFFGTGSYEQYF.

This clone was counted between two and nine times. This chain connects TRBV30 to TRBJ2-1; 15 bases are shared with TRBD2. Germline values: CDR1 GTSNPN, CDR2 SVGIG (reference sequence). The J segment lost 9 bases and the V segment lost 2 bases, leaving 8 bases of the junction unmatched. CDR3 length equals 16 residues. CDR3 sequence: CAWSRGTSGGPGEQFF. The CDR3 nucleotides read TGTGCCTGGAGTAGAGGGACTAGCGGGGGGCCGGGTGAGCAGTTCTTC.

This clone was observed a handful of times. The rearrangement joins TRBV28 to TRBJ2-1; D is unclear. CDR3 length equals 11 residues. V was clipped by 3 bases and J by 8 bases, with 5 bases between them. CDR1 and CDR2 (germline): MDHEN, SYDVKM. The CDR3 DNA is TGTGCCAGCAGTTTTCGAGATGAGCAGTTCTTC. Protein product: CASSFRDEQFF.

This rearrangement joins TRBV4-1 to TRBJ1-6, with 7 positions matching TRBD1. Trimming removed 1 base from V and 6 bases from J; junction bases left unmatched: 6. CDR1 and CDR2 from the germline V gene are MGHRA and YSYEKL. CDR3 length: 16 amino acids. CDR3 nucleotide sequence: TGCGCCAGCAGCCAAGGCCCGGGACAGAGTAATTCACCCCTCCACTTT. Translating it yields CASSQGPGQSNSPLHF.

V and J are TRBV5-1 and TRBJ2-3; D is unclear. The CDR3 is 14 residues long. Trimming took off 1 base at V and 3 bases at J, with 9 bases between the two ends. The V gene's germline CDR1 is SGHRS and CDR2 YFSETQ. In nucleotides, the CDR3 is TGCGCCAGCAGCTTGCTAAGGCGGACAGATACGCAGTATTTT. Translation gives CASSLLRRTDTQYF.

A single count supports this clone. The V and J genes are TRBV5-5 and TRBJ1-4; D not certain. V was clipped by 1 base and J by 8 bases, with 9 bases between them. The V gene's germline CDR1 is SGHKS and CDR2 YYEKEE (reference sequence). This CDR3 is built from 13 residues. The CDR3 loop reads CASSLTEGEKLFF. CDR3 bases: TGTGCCAGCAGCTTGACGGAGGGCGAAAAACTGTTTTTT.

For the CDR3, the DNA is TGCAGTGCTAGTACGGGACAGGGGAATGAAAAACTGTTTTTT. The encoded protein is CSASTGQGNEKLFF. The chain couples TRBV20-1 to TRBJ1-4; 10 nucleotides match TRBD1. V was clipped by 3 bases and J by 5 bases; unmatched bases: 3. Germline V lookup: CDR1 DFQATT, CDR2 SNEGSKA (reference sequence). The CDR3 covers 14 residues.

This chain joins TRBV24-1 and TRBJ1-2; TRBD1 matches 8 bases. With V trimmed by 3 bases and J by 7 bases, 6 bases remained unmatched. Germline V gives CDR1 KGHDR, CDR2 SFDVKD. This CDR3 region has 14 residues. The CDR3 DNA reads TGTGCCACCAGTGATCCAGGGGGCAGCGGTGGCTACACCTTC. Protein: CATSDPGGSGGYTF.

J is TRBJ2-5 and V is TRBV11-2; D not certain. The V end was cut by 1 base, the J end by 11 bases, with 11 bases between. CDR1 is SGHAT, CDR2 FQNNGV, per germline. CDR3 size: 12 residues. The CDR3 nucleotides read TGTGCCAGCAGCTTAGGTGGCCGGGTTCAGTACTTC. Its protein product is CASSLGGRVQYF.

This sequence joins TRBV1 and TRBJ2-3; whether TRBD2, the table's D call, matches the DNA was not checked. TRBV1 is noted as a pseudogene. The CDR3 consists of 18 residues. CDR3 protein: CTSSQAPSGGPRTDTQYF. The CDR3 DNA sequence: TGCACCAGCAGCCAAGCCCCTAGCGGGGGGCCTCGCACAGATACGCAGTATTTT.

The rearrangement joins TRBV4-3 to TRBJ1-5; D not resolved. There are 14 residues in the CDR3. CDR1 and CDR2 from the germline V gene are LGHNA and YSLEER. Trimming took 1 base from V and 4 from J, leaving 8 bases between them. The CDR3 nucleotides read TGCGCCAGCAGCCAAGGACTCTCTAATCAGCCCCAGCATTTT. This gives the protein CASSQGLSNQPQHF.